A single T cell receptor beta chain is shown here with its context. The data belong to a study of CD8 T cells in Susac syndrome. RNA in amounts of roughly 0.5 to 1 ug was reverse transcribed with random hexamers. Amplification of TCR beta CDR3 was carried out by immunoSEQ multiplex PCR, which covered 54 Vbeta and 13 Jbeta segments. Using its own MiXCR run on the immunoSEQ multiplex PCR reads, TCRdb lists one record per CDR3 protein. The sample has 180,000 or so distinct CDR3 sequences; around 94% are singletons. There are 14 residues in the CDR3. V lost 8 bases and J lost 5, with 18 bases in between. Germline CDR1 reads MDHEN; CDR2 reads SYDVKM. Sequencing targeted TCR beta in blood CD8+ and CD4+ T cells. TEMRA cells were FACS-enriched, and CD8+ and CD4+ T cells were isolated negatively.

The genes are TRBV28 and TRBJ1-2, with TRBD1 as a possible D gene (6 bases). This sequence originates from a human donor in good health. The material sequenced was CD4+ T cells from PBMCs. The CDR3 DNA follows: TGTGCCAGCGGCTGGGGGGCCTCCTTGTATGGCTACACCTTC. Its protein is CASGWGASLYGYTF.